This TCR beta chain came from a study of blood T cell repertoires in COVID-19. Overall study context: Acute and convalescent COVID-19 samples came from the United States, Italy and Spain. PBMCs, B-cell-depleted T cells, or T cells were the source of the cDNA or gDNA that made up the material.

This CDR3 is 15 amino acids long. The V gene lost 3 bases and the J gene lost 0 bases, with 12 bases spanning the gap. Per germline, CDR1 SNHLY and CDR2 FYNNEI. Original processing notes: It was from reference gene primer amplification that nucleated cell counts were estimated. Method: immunoSEQ multiplex PCR; TCRdb's copy keeps in-frame clones and lacks some. V and J calls and clone size come straight from that table; D and trimming were deduced from the DNA. There are around 250,000 clones in the sample; 80% to 85% occur only once, and less than 3.5% lies in the top ten. The TCR sequence derives from a woman younger than 30 with acute or convalescent COVID-19. The chain links TRBV2 to TRBJ2-7; TRBD1 might be the D (5 bases). What was sequenced was peripheral blood. CDR3 loop: CASSERSTGSYEQYF. In nucleotides, the CDR3 is TGTGCCAGCAGTGAGCGCTCAACAGGCTCCTACGAGCAGTACTTC. Filled out from reference TRBV2 and TRBJ2-7, the complete variable domain reads EPEVTQTPSHQVTQMGQEVILRCVPISNHLYFYWYRQILGQKVEFLVSFYNNEISEKSEIFDDQFSVERPDGSNFTLKIRSTKLEDSAMYFCASSERSTGSYEQYFGPGTRLTVT.